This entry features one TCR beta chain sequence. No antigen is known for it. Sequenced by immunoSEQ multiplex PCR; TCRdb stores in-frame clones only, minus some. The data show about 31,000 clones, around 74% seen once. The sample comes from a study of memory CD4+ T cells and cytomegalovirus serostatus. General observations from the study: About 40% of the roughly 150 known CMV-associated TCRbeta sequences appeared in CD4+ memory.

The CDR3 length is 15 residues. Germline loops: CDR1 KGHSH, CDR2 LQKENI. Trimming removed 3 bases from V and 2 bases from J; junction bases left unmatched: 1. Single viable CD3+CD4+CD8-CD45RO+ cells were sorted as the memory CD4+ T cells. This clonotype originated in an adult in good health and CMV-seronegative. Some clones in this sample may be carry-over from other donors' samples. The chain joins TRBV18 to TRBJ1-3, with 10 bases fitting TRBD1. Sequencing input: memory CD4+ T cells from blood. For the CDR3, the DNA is TGTGCCAGCTCACCCGGGACAGGGGCTGGAAACACCATATATTTT. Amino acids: CASSPGTGAGNTIYF.